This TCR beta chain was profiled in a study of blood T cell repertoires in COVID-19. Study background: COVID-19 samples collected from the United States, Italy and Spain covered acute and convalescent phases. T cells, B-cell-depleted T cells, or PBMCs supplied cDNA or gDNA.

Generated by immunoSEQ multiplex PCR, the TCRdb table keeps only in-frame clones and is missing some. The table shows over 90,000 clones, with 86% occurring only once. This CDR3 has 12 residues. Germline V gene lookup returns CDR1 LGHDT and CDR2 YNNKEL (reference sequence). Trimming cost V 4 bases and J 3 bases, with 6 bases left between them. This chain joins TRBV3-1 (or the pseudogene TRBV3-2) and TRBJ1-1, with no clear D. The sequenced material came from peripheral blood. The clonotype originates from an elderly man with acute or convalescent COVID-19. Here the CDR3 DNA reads TGTGCCAGCAGCCGGGCTGACACTGAAGCTTTCTTT. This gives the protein CASSRADTEAFF.